This record looks at one T cell receptor (beta chain) sequence and its context. Methods used by the authors: It was from reference gene primer amplification that nucleated cell counts were estimated. Sequencing was performed with immunoSEQ multiplex PCR; in TCRdb, only in-frame clones are kept and a portion is missing. Clone size and the V and J calls come from that table; the DNA yielded D and trimming. The table includes 250,000 or so clones, more than 75% detected once. Per the germline V gene, CDR1 is KGHSH and CDR2 is LQKENI. Trimming cost V 3 bases and J 4 bases; bases outside gene matches: 15. The CDR3 covers 18 residues. This entry belongs to a study of blood T cell repertoires in COVID-19. Study-wide context: Italy, Spain and the United States were the sources of the convalescent and acute COVID-19 samples. In each case, the material was cDNA or gDNA derived from T cells, B-cell-depleted T cells, or PBMCs.

Before being deemed recovered, Cohort 3 donors had two negative PCRs, clearance, or symptom resolution. The TCR was taken from a woman aged 45-65 years who had recovered from COVID-19. The sequenced sample consisted of PBMCs or T cells enriched from blood (not recorded which). The rearrangement links TRBV18 to TRBJ1-5; 7 positions agree with TRBD1. DNA for the CDR3: TGTGCCAGCTCACCCTTAATGACAGGGAAGAGTACGAATCAGCCCCAGCATTTT. Encoded protein: CASSPLMTGKSTNQPQHF. The whole variable domain, remainder taken from reference TRBV18 and TRBJ1-5, is NAGVMQNPRHLVRRRGQEARLRCSPMKGHSHVYWYRQLPEEGLKFMVYLQKENIIDESGMPKERFSAEFPKEGPSILRIQQVVRGDSAAYFCASSPLMTGKSTNQPQHFGDGTRLSIL.